One sample yielded the 10 T cell receptor beta chains listed below, sequenced in a study of blood T cell repertoires in COVID-19. The data were produced by immunoSEQ multiplex PCR, yet TCRdb's version contains in-frame clones alone and is incomplete. Altogether approximately 71,000 clones are present, about three quarters being singletons, with the ten largest covering 23%. The sequenced material came from peripheral blood. Every receptor here comes from a human donor in a cohort sampled during active COVID-19.

The V and J genes are TRBV6-6 and TRBJ1-4; 10 bases agree with TRBD1. Per germline, CDR1 MNHNY and CDR2 SVGAGI (reference sequence). Trimming removed 5 bases from V and 6 bases from J; junction bases left unmatched: 6. This CDR3 contains 15 residues. The CDR3 loop is CASSDRGRIDEKLFF. The DNA of the CDR3 is TGTGCCAGCAGTGACAGGGGGCGGATCGATGAAAAACTGTTTTTT.

The chain joins TRBV19 to TRBJ2-7, with TRBD2 matching 8 bases. CDR1 is LNHDA and CDR2 is SQIVND in the germline V gene (reference sequence). Trimming removed 8 bases from V and 3 bases from J; junction bases left unmatched: 12. The CDR3 loop spans 15 amino acids. CDR3: CASRGGRSGGYEQYF. The CDR3 bases are TGTGCCAGTCGGGGCGGGAGGTCCGGCGGCTACGAGCAGTACTTC.

The chain joins TRBV6-5 to TRBJ2-7; 10 bases are a match to TRBD1. Germline loops: CDR1 MNHEY, CDR2 SVGAGI. The CDR3 extends over 13 amino acids. The trim removed 6 bases at V and 6 bases at J, leaving 5 bases unmatched. CDR3 protein: CASRPGQGPEQYF. DNA of the CDR3: TGTGCCAGCAGACCGGGACAGGGGCCCGAGCAGTACTTC.

The chain links TRBV7-2 to TRBJ2-3, with D uncertain. V lost 1 base and J 1 base, leaving 9 bases between the germline ends. CDR3 length equals 15 residues. Per germline, CDR1 SGHTA and CDR2 FQGNSA. CDR3 nucleotide sequence: TGTGCCAGCAGCTTAGATCGGCGGCGCACAGATACGCAGTATTTT. Translating gives CASSLDRRRTDTQYF.

This clone has more than one count but fewer than ten. The genes are TRBV7-8 and TRBJ1-6; 12 nucleotides match TRBD1. The CDR3 length is 14 residues. After removal of 6 bases from V and 10 bases from J, the junction contained 4 bases not matched to a gene. Germline V CDR1 and CDR2: SGHVS, FQNEAQ. The CDR3, as DNA: TGTGCCAGCAGTCGGGACAGGGGGCGATCACCCCTCCACTTT. Translating it yields CASSRDRGRSPLHF.

This rearrangement joins TRBV14 to TRBJ2-1, with D hard to call. The germline V and J ends were trimmed by 1 base and 10 bases, with 8 bases remaining between them. The germline V gene encodes CDR1 SGHDN and CDR2 FVKESK. The CDR3 sequence is 12 residues long. The CDR3 spells CASSQAGNEQFF. In nucleotides, the CDR3 is TGTGCCAGCAGCCAAGCAGGCAACGAGCAGTTCTTC.

The count of this clone is one. The chain carries TRBV28 and TRBJ1-2; 11 bases are shared with TRBD1. CDR3 length: 15 residues. V gave up 5 bases and J gave up 6 bases; unmatched junction bases: 8. Germline CDR1 reads MDHEN; CDR2 reads SYDVKM. The CDR3 sequence: CASSPEDRGRNGYTF. The CDR3 DNA sequence: TGTGCCAGCAGTCCCGAGGACAGGGGGCGGAATGGCTACACCTTC.

This chain uses TRBV28 with TRBJ1-4, with TRBD1 matching 9 bases. Germline loops: CDR1 MDHEN, CDR2 SYDVKM. The CDR3 spans 14 residues. With V trimmed by 6 bases and J by 8 bases, 7 bases remained unmatched. The CDR3 region is CASRTGTGQEKLFF. The CDR3 nucleotides are TGTGCCAGCAGAACCGGGACAGGGCAGGAAAAACTGTTTTTT.

The V gene is TRBV5-4, the J gene TRBJ2-5; D gene uncertain. This CDR3 is 13 amino acids long. V lost 0 bases to trimming and J lost 5 bases, with 8 bases between them. CDR1 is SGHNT, CDR2 YYREEE, per germline (reference sequence). CDR3 in DNA: TGTGCCAGCAGCTTGGCCGGTATGGAGACCCAGTACTTC. Its translation is CASSLAGMETQYF.

This chain joins TRBV11-2 and TRBJ2-1; maybe TRBD2 (7 bases). Deletions cut 5 bases from V and 8 bases from J, with 31 bases between. Germline V gene lookup returns CDR1 SGHAT and CDR2 FQNNGV. This CDR3 comprises 19 residues. CDR3 amino acids: CASSPLSFSLGGAVYEQFF. The CDR3 bases are TGTGCCAGCAGCCCGCTTTCGTTTTCATTAGGGGGGGCAGTGTATGAGCAGTTCTTC.